This T cell receptor beta chain was identified during a study of cytomegalovirus exposure and HLA in healthy donors. Looking at the study overall: The roughly 700 first-cohort repertoires and the 95 to 150 validation repertoires shared the same platform, a later analysis reported.

On this clone: The antigen is undetermined.

Profiled with immunoSEQ multiplex PCR; TCRdb holds only in-frame clones, not every one. The sample includes about 220,000 clones, 85% to 90% seen only once; the top ten take 2.6%. The V and J ends lost 5 bases and 1 base respectively, with 15 bases between them. The CDR3 runs 16 residues. Germline V gives CDR1 LNHNV, CDR2 YYDKDF (reference sequence). Overall study findings and caveats: As was reported, the classifier diagnosed cytomegalovirus status with high specificity and sensitivity.

The sequencing input was PBMCs. The clonotype was recovered from a young man in good health and CMV-seronegative. V is TRBV15 and J is TRBJ1-3; tentative D call: TRBD1 (6 bases). CDR3 DNA: TGTGCCACCAGCCTACGACGACAGGTATCTGGAAACACCATATATTTT. Translated, it gives CATSLRRQVSGNTIYF.